Listed here is a single T cell receptor (beta chain). Its antigen is not known. This entry belongs to a study of CD8+ T cells in alopecia areata. The study, taken as a whole, reports: Tofacitinib significantly decreased scalp clonality and expanded CD8+ clones among top 100. Clonality in lesional scalp, especially alopecia totalis/universalis, exceeded that of normal scalp. Because one nonresponder was included, the link of baseline CD8+ expansion to response is considered uncertain.

The treatment here: oral pan-JAK inhibitor, 5-10 mg twice daily. cDNA serving as the sequencing template came from extracted, reverse transcribed RNA. Using immunoSEQ multiplex PCR, the repertoire was profiled, and TCRdb retains in-frame clones only, with some absent. Of some 160,000 clones listed, about two thirds were seen once; the top ten hold approximately 0.91%. The CDR3 is made up of 14 amino acids. V shed 4 bases and J shed 8 bases, with 18 bases lying between them. Per germline, CDR1 SGDLS and CDR2 YYNGEE. The source is a human donor with alopecia areata. V and J are TRBV9 and TRBJ1-2, with D possibly TRBD1 on 6 matching bases. The material was CD4+ T cells sorted from blood, obtained at week 4, from a patient treated with tofacitinib. CDR3 loop: CASSFFPQGSGYTF. The CDR3 DNA is TGTGCCAGCAGCTTTTTCCCGCAGGGGTCGGGCTACACCTTC.